The 30 T cell receptor beta chains given below trace back to one sample, sequenced in a study of control samples from healthy donors and cancer patients (dated by TCRdb to about 2020). Libraries were constructed by the immunoSEQ multiplex PCR assay. TCRdb carries this immuneACCESS record with in-frame sequences only. Its versions omit some clonotypes, under half of them owing to an unresolved V gene in the studies checked, with the rest unexplained. The sample table records under 200,000 clones; roughly nine tenths of these occur just once. Approximately 1.6% of the sample belongs to the ten largest clones. The sequenced sample was blood. The receptors derive from a woman aged 30 to 39 in good health.

V and J are TRBV12-3 or TRBV12-4 and TRBJ1-5, with D possibly TRBD1 on 6 matching bases. The CDR3 extends over 13 amino acids. V was pared by 6 bases and J by 0 bases, with 6 bases between. The CDR3, as DNA: TGTGCCAGCAGGGACAGTAGCAATCAGCCCCAGCATTTT. Translating it yields CASRDSSNQPQHF.

The V call is TRBV28, the J call TRBJ2-7; D may be TRBD1 or TRBD2 (6 bases each). Trimming stripped 3 bases from V and 4 bases from J, with 16 bases between. The CDR3 contains 15 residues. The germline CDR1 and CDR2 sequences are MDHEN and SYDVKM. CDR3 coding DNA: TGTGCCAGCAGTTTCCTTTCCAGGGGACTTTACGAGCAGTACTTC. This translates into CASSFLSRGLYEQYF.

V and J are TRBV6-6 and TRBJ2-7, with 8 bases that match TRBD1. Trimming at V came to 2 bases and at J to 4 bases, leaving 4 bases not matched to a gene. The CDR3 is 14 amino acids. CDR1 and CDR2 from the germline V gene are MNHNY and SVGAGI (reference sequence). Here the CDR3 DNA reads TGTGCCAGCAGTTACCCGACAGGGGATTACGAGCAGTACTTC. Its protein product is CASSYPTGDYEQYF.

The chain uses TRBV12-3 or TRBV12-4 and TRBJ1-2; TRBD1 agrees at 9 bases. The ends lost 7 bases at V and 4 bases at J; junction bases unmatched: 1. The length of the CDR3 is 12 residues. DNA for the CDR3: TGTGCCAGCAAACAGGGGGCCTATGGCTACACCTTC. Residues: CASKQGAYGYTF.

This sequence joins TRBV6-5 and TRBJ1-5; 9 bases are a match to TRBD1. This CDR3 contains 14 residues. CDR1 and CDR2 from the germline V gene are MNHEY and SVGAGI. Unmatched junction bases numbered 6, after V lost 6 bases and J lost 6 bases. The CDR3, as DNA: TGTGCCAGCAGACGGGACAGGGTCTCTCAGCCCCAGCATTTT. It is translated as CASRRDRVSQPQHF.

The rearrangement links TRBV6-5 to TRBJ2-4; D is uncertain. The CDR3 is 15 residues long. The germline CDR1 and CDR2 sequences are MNHEY and SVGAGI. Trimming removed 0 bases at V and 3 bases at J, with 9 bases between. This CDR3 reads CASSYSQWSKNIQYF. CDR3 in DNA: TGTGCCAGCAGTTACTCGCAGTGGAGCAAAAACATTCAGTACTTC.

The chain links TRBV30 to TRBJ1-2; D possibly corresponds to TRBD1 (6 bases). Germline-derived CDR1 and CDR2 are GTSNPN and SVGIG (reference sequence). The V end lost 4 bases, the J end lost 4 bases, and 16 bases lay between the germline ends. This CDR3 spans 14 amino acids. The CDR3 nucleotides are TGTGCCTGGACTGAACCGGGGGGCGCCTATGGCTACACCTTC. This gives the protein CAWTEPGGAYGYTF.

The V and J genes are TRBV7-2 and TRBJ2-7; no reliable D call. The CDR3 is made up of 12 amino acids. CDR1 SGHTA and CDR2 FQGNSA come from the germline V gene. V lost 1 base, J lost 3 bases, and 4 bases lay in between. CDR3 in DNA: TGTGCCAGCAGCTTAGACTACTACGAGCAGTACTTC. This sequence encodes CASSLDYYEQYF. Full variable domain (rest looked up from reference TRBV7-2 and TRBJ2-7): GAGVSQSPSNKVTEKGKDVELRCDPISGHTALYWYRQSLGQGLEFLIYFQGNSAPDKSGLPSDRFSAERTGGSVSTLTIQRTQQEDSAVYLCASSLDYYEQYFGPGTRLTVT.

The gene calls are TRBV5-1 and TRBJ2-5; TRBD2 agrees at 11 bases. V was pared by 0 bases and J by 2 bases, with 9 bases of the junction left unmatched. This CDR3 region has 18 residues. The germline V gene encodes CDR1 SGHRS and CDR2 YFSETQ. CDR3 loop: CASSLASSGGTDQETQYF. CDR3 sequence (DNA): TGCGCCAGCAGCTTGGCCTCTAGCGGGGGGACCGATCAAGAGACCCAGTACTTC.

As regards this clone: The sample holds other DNA sequences that translate to the same CDR3. The J gene is TRBJ1-5, the V gene TRBV5-6; D unclear. In germline, CDR1 is SGHDT, CDR2 YYEEEE. The CDR3 contains 14 residues. The V and J ends lost 3 bases and 0 bases respectively, with 7 bases between them. CDR3 loop: CASSSGYSNQPQHF. DNA for the CDR3: TGTGCCAGCAGCTCCGGGTATAGCAATCAGCCCCAGCATTTT.

The chain couples TRBV3-1 (or the pseudogene TRBV3-2) to TRBJ2-7; 15 positions agree with TRBD2. The CDR3 runs 16 residues. The trim removed 4 bases at V and 6 bases at J, leaving 7 bases unmatched. Germline CDR1 and CDR2: LGHDT and YNNKEL (reference sequence). CDR3 nucleotides: TGTGCCAGCAGCCGCGGACTAGCGGGGGGGCACGGCGAGCAGTACTTC. As protein: CASSRGLAGGHGEQYF.

The V call is TRBV3-1 (or the pseudogene TRBV3-2), the J call TRBJ1-1, with 7 bases identical to TRBD1. The junction had 0 bases not matched to a gene; V was cut back by 0 bases and J by 11 bases. CDR3 length equals 11 residues. Germline loops: CDR1 LGHDT, CDR2 YNNKEL (reference sequence). The CDR3 loop is CASSQDRGAFF. CDR3 nucleotides: TGTGCCAGCAGCCAAGACAGGGGGGCTTTCTTT.

The V gene is TRBV6-2 or TRBV6-3, the J gene TRBJ1-5; TRBD1 might be the D (5 bases). Deletions cut 5 bases from V and 0 bases from J, with 8 bases between. The germline CDR1 and CDR2 sequences are MNHEY and SVGEGT. CDR3 size: 14 residues. The CDR3 DNA sequence: TGTGCCAGCAGTGACGGGGGTAGCAATCAGCCCCAGCATTTT. Translating gives CASSDGGSNQPQHF.

CDR3 nucleotide sequence: TGTGCCAGCTCACCAGGGACAGGGGACTACGAGCAGTACTTC. It is translated as CASSPGTGDYEQYF. The chain links TRBV18 to TRBJ2-7; TRBD1 agrees at 10 bases. CDR1 is KGHSH and CDR2 is LQKENI in the germline V gene. After removal of 2 bases from V and 3 bases from J, the junction contained 1 base not matched to a gene. The CDR3 sequence is 14 residues long.

V and J are TRBV28 and TRBJ1-1, with 12 bases aligning to TRBD1. Germline CDR1 reads MDHEN; CDR2 reads SYDVKM. The CDR3 is 15 amino acids. The V segment lost 4 bases and the J segment 2 bases; nucleotides outside the gene matches: 2. CDR3 loop: CASSSGTGGNTEAFF. The CDR3 DNA reads TGTGCCAGCAGTTCCGGGACAGGGGGCAACACTGAAGCTTTCTTT.

The chain combines TRBV27 with TRBJ1-2; D ambiguous. Germline loops: CDR1 MNHEY, CDR2 SMNVEV (reference sequence). The CDR3 totals 11 residues. The V end lost 6 bases, the J end lost 7 bases, and 9 bases lay between the germline ends. The CDR3 sequence: CASRDYIGYTF. In DNA form, the CDR3 reads TGTGCCAGCAGGGATTACATTGGCTACACCTTC.

The chain couples TRBV11-2 to TRBJ1-2; D is possibly TRBD1 (6 bases). Germline lookup yields CDR1 SGHAT and CDR2 FQNNGV. The germline V and J ends were trimmed by 1 base and 2 bases, with 17 bases remaining between them. The CDR3 is made up of 17 amino acids. The CDR3: CASSLGRYGQSNYGYTF. Here the CDR3 DNA reads TGTGCCAGCAGCTTAGGTCGGTACGGACAGTCCAACTATGGCTACACCTTC.

The rearrangement uses TRBV5-5 and TRBJ2-1, with D maybe TRBD1 (6 bases). The CDR3 runs 14 residues. Germline V gives CDR1 SGHKS, CDR2 YYEKEE (reference sequence). The germline V and J ends were trimmed by 4 bases and 2 bases, with 10 bases remaining between them. The CDR3 reads CASSTRTAYNEQFF. DNA for the CDR3: TGTGCCAGCAGCACCCGGACAGCCTACAATGAGCAGTTCTTC.

This rearrangement joins TRBV28 to TRBJ1-2; D unresolved. The germline V gene encodes CDR1 MDHEN and CDR2 SYDVKM. The V end lost 4 bases, the J end lost 7 bases, and 7 bases lay between the germline ends. The CDR3 runs 11 residues. The CDR3, as DNA: TGTGCCAGCAGTTCCCCGATTGGCTACACCTTC. Translation: CASSSPIGYTF.

As concerns this clone: The same CDR3 is also encoded by other DNA sequences in this sample. V gene TRBV5-1 combines with J gene TRBJ1-2; maybe TRBD1 (6 bases). The CDR3 runs 12 residues. Germline CDR1 SGHRS, CDR2 YFSETQ. The ends were cut back, 2 bases at V and 5 bases at J, with 7 bases in the middle. The CDR3 coding sequence is TGCGCCAGCAGCTTAACAGGGTATGGCTACACCTTC. It codes for CASSLTGYGYTF. The variable domain in full, completed from reference TRBV5-1 and TRBJ1-2, reads KAGVTQTPRYLIKTRGQQVTLSCSPISGHRSVSWYQQTPGQGLQFLFEYFSETQRNKGNFPGRFSGRQFSNSRSEMNVSTLELGDSALYLCASSLTGYGYTFGSGTRLTVV.

This clone was counted between two and nine times. This chain connects TRBV6-1 to TRBJ1-1, with 10 bases identical to TRBD1. After removal of 2 bases from V and 0 bases from J, the junction contained 3 bases not matched to a gene. This CDR3 is built from 16 residues. CDR1 MNHNS and CDR2 SASEGT come from the germline V gene. The DNA of the CDR3 is TGTGCCAGCAGTGAATTGACAGGGGGCATGAACACTGAAGCTTTCTTT. Translating gives CASSELTGGMNTEAFF.

This clone appeared once. V and J are TRBV5-6 and TRBJ1-3; perhaps TRBD1 as D (6 bases). The V and J ends lost 1 base and 2 bases respectively, with 10 bases between them. The CDR3 has 15 amino acids. The germline V gene has CDR1 SGHDT and CDR2 YYEEEE. The CDR3 region is CASSLRAGAGNTIYF. CDR3 sequence (DNA): TGTGCCAGCAGCTTGCGGGCAGGGGCTGGAAACACCATATATTTT.

The chain links TRBV30 to TRBJ2-5; D might be TRBD2 (5 bases). This CDR3 contains 12 residues. V shed 2 bases and J shed 4 bases, with 8 bases lying between them. Germline V gives CDR1 GTSNPN, CDR2 SVGIG (reference sequence). CDR3 region: CAWSRAGETQYF. In DNA form, the CDR3 reads TGTGCCTGGAGTCGGGCGGGAGAGACCCAGTACTTC.

The sample holds one count of this clone. This rearrangement joins TRBV4-3 to TRBJ1-5; no reliable D call. Deletions cut 3 bases from V and 3 bases from J, with 0 bases between. The CDR3 runs to 11 residues. Germline V lookup: CDR1 LGHNA, CDR2 YSLEER. CDR3 coding DNA: TGCGCCAGCAGCCACAATCAGCCCCAGCATTTT. Translation gives CASSHNQPQHF.

The chain recombines TRBV4-2 with TRBJ2-1; 10 bases match TRBD2. CDR3 length: 16 amino acids. Germline V lookup: CDR1 LGHNA, CDR2 YNFKEQ. After removal of 3 bases from V and 7 bases from J, the junction contained 9 bases not matched to a gene. Here the CDR3 DNA reads TGTGCCAGCAGCCAGGAAGCGGGAGGGCCGGGTAATGAGCAGTTCTTC. Encoded protein: CASSQEAGGPGNEQFF.

This rearrangement joins TRBV7-2 to TRBJ2-3; 10 bases are shared with TRBD2. The germline V gene has CDR1 SGHTA and CDR2 FQGNSA. Germline trimming cut 5 bases from V and 4 bases from J; bases unmatched to any gene: 9. The CDR3 contains 16 residues. CDR3 sequence: CASSTKREGGADTQYF. The CDR3, as DNA: TGTGCCAGCAGCACAAAGCGGGAGGGGGGGGCAGATACGCAGTATTTT.

The chain recombines TRBV18 with TRBJ1-4, with 11 bases fitting TRBD1. CDR1 and CDR2 (germline): KGHSH, LQKENI. Unmatched junction bases numbered 5, after V lost 3 bases and J lost 8 bases. The CDR3 contains 15 residues. CDR3 sequence reads: CASSPPGQGDEKLFF. DNA for the CDR3: TGTGCCAGCTCACCGCCGGGACAGGGGGACGAAAAACTGTTTTTT.

This chain uses TRBV12-3 or TRBV12-4 with TRBJ1-2; D is unclear. CDR3 length: 11 amino acids. V was clipped by 5 bases and J by 4 bases, with 5 bases between them. The CDR3 coding sequence is TGTGCCAGCAGTCCGGCCTATGGCTACACCTTC. Translation gives CASSPAYGYTF.

This sequence joins TRBV7-9 and TRBJ2-3, with 8 positions matching TRBD2. V lost 1 base and J lost 0; bases outside the gene matches: 3. Germline V lookup: CDR1 SEHNR, CDR2 FQNEAQ (reference sequence). The length of the CDR3 is 16 residues. The CDR3 sequence is CASSLGTSPSTDTQYF. The DNA of the CDR3 is TGTGCCAGCAGCTTAGGGACTAGCCCGAGCACAGATACGCAGTATTTT.

The chain has TRBV4-2 and TRBJ2-1; 12 positions agree with TRBD1. V shed 5 bases, J shed 7 bases, and the junction held 12 bases outside the gene matches. CDR1 and CDR2 (germline): LGHNA, YNFKEQ. The CDR3 covers 17 residues. CDR3 nucleotides: TGTGCCAGCAGCACCCAGTGGGGGGACAGGGGGCTTAATGAGCAGTTCTTC. Encoded protein: CASSTQWGDRGLNEQFF.